Listed below are T cell receptor beta chains from one sample, sequenced in a study of T cell responses to AZD1222 COVID-19 vaccine. Libraries were prepared by immunoSEQ multiplex PCR; TCRdb keeps only in-frame clonotypes and omits some of them. This table has 100,000 to 150,000 clones, 90% appearing once. The specimen comprised peripheral blood, sampled on day 0 of MenACWY control vaccination. Every receptor here comes from an adult in good health. CDR3s include the opening cysteine and the closing phenylalanine or tryptophan. The order of the fields is J gene, D gene, V gene, clone size, CDR3 protein, CDR3 DNA. D genes are given only for firm matches. Size tells how often a clone was seen (once, few, many) or the class of an expanded clone, and some rows leave it out.

>TRBJ2-2|TRBD2|TRBV5-1|few
CASSLVGTSGTFGELFF
TGCGCCAGCAGCTTGGTGGGGACTAGCGGGACGTTCGGGGAGCTGTTTTTT
>TRBJ2-3|NA|TRBV4-1|few
CASSQVADTQYF
TGCGCCAGCAGCCAAGTGGCAGATACGCAGTATTTT
>TRBJ2-1|NA|TRBV3-1/TRBV3-2|NA
CASSNVGDEQFF
TGTGCCAGCAGTAACGTTGGAGATGAGCAGTTCTTC
>TRBJ2-3|TRBD2|TRBV28|NA
CASSSEEGLAEYTDTQYF
TGTGCCAGCAGTTCCGAAGAGGGACTAGCGGAGTACACAGATACGCAGTATTTT
>TRBJ2-1|NA|TRBV12-5|NA
CASGSGGSSYNEQFF
TGTGCTAGTGGTTCCGGGGGTAGCTCCTACAATGAGCAGTTCTTC
>TRBJ1-2|NA|TRBV4-2|NA
CASSQSSAAHGYTF
TGTGCCAGCAGCCAAAGTTCGGCAGCACATGGCTACACCTTC
>TRBJ2-5|NA|TRBV27|NA
CASRRQGTKTQETQYF
TGTGCCAGCAGGCGACAGGGGACTAAAACTCAAGAGACCCAGTACTTC
>TRBJ1-5|NA|TRBV7-2|few
CASSLLGGGGPQHF
TGTGCCAGCAGCTTACTGGGCGGGGGCGGGCCCCAGCATTTT
>TRBJ2-5|NA|TRBV5-1|NA
CASSLETGIETQYF
TGCGCCAGCAGCTTGGAGACAGGTATAGAGACCCAGTACTTC
>TRBJ2-3|TRBD1|TRBV30|NA
CAWSAGQGFDTQYF
TGTGCCTGGAGTGCGGGACAGGGGTTCGATACGCAGTATTTT
>TRBJ1-6|NA|TRBV4-1|NA
CASSQEGDAYNSPLHF
TGCGCCAGCAGCCAAGAAGGGGATGCCTATAATTCACCCCTCCACTTT
>TRBJ1-4|NA|TRBV7-8|medium-sized
CASSLFPPGGIPSTNEKLFF
TGTGCCAGCAGCTTATTCCCCCCAGGAGGGATTCCTTCCACTAATGAAAAACTGTTTTTT
>TRBJ2-3|NA|TRBV9|NA
CASSAGRMITDTQYF
TGTGCCAGCAGCGCGGGACGGATGATCACAGATACGCAGTATTTT
>TRBJ2-5|NA|TRBV5-1|NA
CASSLNYEWGETQYF
TGCGCCAGCAGCTTGAACTACGAATGGGGAGAGACCCAGTACTTC
>TRBJ2-6|TRBD2|TRBV5-6|NA
CASSSPGGVGANVLTF
TGTGCCAGCAGCTCCCCGGGGGGGGTTGGGGCCAACGTCCTGACTTTC
>TRBJ2-2|NA|TRBV15|NA
CATSRGGSTGELFF
TGTGCCACCAGCAGAGGGGGATCCACCGGGGAGCTGTTTTTT
>TRBJ2-5|TRBD2|TRBV10-3|NA
CATRPGASGVETQYF
TGTGCCACCCGACCCGGGGCTAGCGGGGTTGAGACCCAGTACTTC
>TRBJ2-3|NA|TRBV10-1|NA
CASRKNTGDTQYF
TGCGCCAGCAGAAAAAACACGGGAGATACGCAGTATTTT
>TRBJ2-5|TRBD1|TRBV10-3|NA
CAISDGTGGETQYF
TGTGCCATCAGTGACGGTACAGGGGGCGAGACCCAGTACTTC
>TRBJ2-7|TRBD2|TRBV5-6|once
CASSPSGTSYEQYF
TGTGCCAGCAGTCCGAGCGGGACCAGCTACGAGCAGTACTTC
>TRBJ1-6|NA|TRBV10-2|NA
CATRNSPLHF
TGCGCCACCCGAAATTCACCCCTCCACTTT
>TRBJ2-6|TRBD1|TRBV7-2|NA
CASSLRGPTGAGANVLTF
TGTGCCAGCAGCTTAAGGGGACCGACAGGGGCTGGGGCCAACGTCCTGACTTTC
>TRBJ2-6|NA|TRBV10-2|NA
CATYRAGANVLTF
TGCGCCACCTACAGAGCTGGGGCCAACGTCCTGACTTTC
>TRBJ2-7|TRBD2|TRBV28|few
CASSLAPLREGNLEQYF
TGTGCCAGCAGTTTAGCCCCACTTAGGGAGGGAAACCTCGAGCAGTACTTC
>TRBJ2-2|NA|TRBV6-5|NA
CASSNRQVNGELFF
TGTGCCAGCAGTAACCGACAGGTTAACGGGGAGCTGTTTTTT
>TRBJ1-1|NA|TRBV28|NA
CASSLFGLSTEAFF
TGTGCCAGCAGTTTATTTGGGTTGTCCACTGAAGCTTTCTTT